The 20 T cell receptor beta chains below were found in one sample sequenced in a study of blood T cell repertoires in COVID-19. Libraries were prepared by immunoSEQ multiplex PCR; TCRdb keeps only in-frame clonotypes and omits some of them. The sample has about 220,000 clones, 80% to 85% seen once; the top ten hold roughly 2.4%. Sequenced material: peripheral blood. These receptors all come from a woman aged 55-70 years with acute or convalescent COVID-19.

This clone was seen just once. The chain recombines TRBV5-4 with TRBJ2-2; 10 positions agree with TRBD1. V was pared by 2 bases and J by 6 bases, with 10 bases of the junction left unmatched. The CDR3 has 17 amino acids. CDR1 and CDR2 from the germline V gene are SGHNT and YYREEE (reference sequence). DNA of the CDR3: TGTGCCAGCAGCTTTCCTACGCCCGGGACAGGGGCCGGGGAGCTGTTTTTT. Protein product: CASSFPTPGTGAGELFF.

This sequence joins TRBV7-9 and TRBJ2-1; a possible D gene is TRBD1 (5 bases). Trimming pared 5 bases from V and 0 bases from J, leaving 17 bases between. The length of the CDR3 is 17 residues. The germline gives CDR1 SEHNR, CDR2 FQNEAQ (reference sequence). CDR3 DNA: TGTGCCAGCAGCGCTCGGACACTACTTCGCTCCTACAATGAGCAGTTCTTC. Translation: CASSARTLLRSYNEQFF. The whole variable domain, filled in from reference TRBV7-9 and TRBJ2-1, reads DTGVSQNPRHKITKRGQNVTFRCDPISEHNRLYWYRQTLGQGPEFLTYFQNEAQLEKSRLLSDRFSAERPKGSFSTLEIQRTEQGDSAMYLCASSARTLLRSYNEQFFGPGTRLTVL.

The rearrangement uses TRBV29-1 and TRBJ2-5; no clear D gene. The V end was cut by 4 bases, the J end by 4 bases, with 13 bases between. The CDR3 contains 13 residues. CDR1 is SQVTM and CDR2 is ANQGSEA in the germline V gene. CDR3 residues: CSVAESPVETQYF. CDR3 nucleotides: TGCAGCGTTGCGGAGAGCCCAGTAGAGACCCAGTACTTC.

V and J are TRBV27 and TRBJ1-1; D unresolved. Germline CDR1 and CDR2: MNHEY and SMNVEV (reference sequence). There are 14 residues in the CDR3. Trimming left V 2 bases short and J 1 base short, with 8 bases between. The CDR3 loop reads CASSLPWRNTEAFF. In nucleotides, the CDR3 is TGTGCCAGCAGTTTACCTTGGAGGAACACTGAAGCTTTCTTT.

This chain connects TRBV19 to TRBJ1-5; 7 nucleotides match TRBD1. This CDR3 contains 15 residues. Trimming took 6 bases from V and 2 from J; bases not matched to a gene: 7. Germline CDR1 is LNHDA and CDR2 is SQIVND (reference sequence). The CDR3 region has the DNA TGTGCCAGTAGCAGCCTCAGGGGGGGCAATCAGCCCCAGCATTTT. Translated: CASSSLRGGNQPQHF.

CDR3 sequence reads: CASSLLGENGNTIYF. Here the CDR3 DNA reads TGCGCCAGCAGCTTGTTAGGGGAAAATGGAAACACCATATATTTT. The chain carries TRBV5-1 and TRBJ1-3; perhaps TRBD1 as D (5 bases). Trimming took 1 base from V and 3 from J, leaving 11 bases between them. The CDR3 spans 15 residues. Germline lookup yields CDR1 SGHRS and CDR2 YFSETQ.

DNA for the CDR3: TGTGCCAGCAGTTTATCCGGACAGGGGGGCAATCAGCCCCAGCATTTT. Its translation is CASSLSGQGGNQPQHF. The chain links TRBV6-5 to TRBJ1-5; 10 positions match TRBD1. The junction had 5 bases not matched to a gene; V was cut back by 4 bases and J by 2 bases. The CDR3 consists of 16 residues. From germline, CDR1 is MNHEY and CDR2 SVGAGI.

The gene calls are TRBV3-1 (or the pseudogene TRBV3-2) and TRBJ1-2; D is unclear. The V end was cut by 4 bases, the J end by 2 bases, with 20 bases between. This CDR3 region has 17 residues. Germline values: CDR1 LGHDT, CDR2 YNNKEL (reference sequence). The CDR3 loop reads CASSRGRARAENYGYTF. The CDR3 DNA reads TGTGCCAGCAGCCGAGGGAGGGCGAGAGCTGAAAACTATGGCTACACCTTC.

This chain uses TRBV24-1 with TRBJ2-1; D not resolved. The germline V gene encodes CDR1 KGHDR and CDR2 SFDVKD. V was pared by 3 bases and J by 11 bases, with 13 bases between. The CDR3 contains 13 residues. The CDR3 DNA reads TGTGCCACCAGTGATCCCCCCCACACCAAGCAGTTCTTC. This gives the protein CATSDPPHTKQFF.

This rearrangement joins TRBV6-5 to TRBJ1-1; possible D gene TRBD1, 5 bases. The V gene's germline CDR1 is MNHEY and CDR2 SVGAGI. The CDR3 is made up of 14 amino acids. Trimming cost V 7 bases and J 0 bases, with 12 bases left between them. This CDR3 is CASMRQPMNTEAFF. The CDR3 coding sequence is TGTGCCAGCATGCGACAGCCAATGAACACTGAAGCTTTCTTT.

This chain connects TRBV7-2 to TRBJ2-5; the match to TRBD1 covers 8 bases. With V trimmed by 6 bases and J by 2 bases, 8 bases remained unmatched. CDR1 is SGHTA and CDR2 is FQGNSA in the germline V gene. The CDR3 contains 15 residues. CDR3 DNA sequence: TGTGCCAGCAGGCCCAACAGGGGGAGGCAAGAGACCCAGTACTTC. Its translation is CASRPNRGRQETQYF.

The gene calls are TRBV12-3 or TRBV12-4 and TRBJ1-4; D unclear. Deletions cut 3 bases from V and 7 bases from J, with 6 bases between. This CDR3 spans 12 amino acids. CDR3 DNA sequence: TGTGCCAGCAGTTTTTTTCTTGAAAAACTGTTTTTT. As protein: CASSFFLEKLFF.

This clone was seen a single time. The V gene is TRBV5-1, the J gene TRBJ1-1; perhaps TRBD1 as D (6 bases). CDR1 is SGHRS, CDR2 YFSETQ, per germline. The CDR3 loop spans 12 amino acids. The ends were cut back, 7 bases at V and 4 bases at J, with 11 bases in the middle. The CDR3 region is CASGQGGTEAFF. The CDR3 region has the DNA TGCGCCAGCGGCCAAGGGGGCACTGAAGCTTTCTTT.

This clone was counted only a few times. Here the CDR3 DNA reads TGTGCCAGCAGCATGACTAGCGGGGGTTCGGATACGCAGTATTTT. Amino acid sequence: CASSMTSGGSDTQYF. V and J are TRBV7-3 and TRBJ2-3; the match to TRBD2 covers 12 bases. With V trimmed by 5 bases and J by 6 bases, 6 bases remained unmatched. The CDR3 has 15 residues. Germline CDR1 and CDR2: SGHTA and FQGTGA.

The V call is TRBV6-2 or TRBV6-3, the J call TRBJ2-1; 8 bases map to TRBD1. The germline V gene has CDR1 MNHEY and CDR2 SVGEGT. Trimming removed 6 bases from V and 1 base from J; junction bases left unmatched: 11. There are 17 residues in the CDR3. The CDR3 DNA sequence: TGTGCCAGCAGCCGACCTTCCGGGACAGGTTCCTACAATGAGCAGTTCTTC. Encoded protein: CASSRPSGTGSYNEQFF.

This chain uses TRBV3-1 (or the pseudogene TRBV3-2) with TRBJ1-1, with 8 nucleotides matching TRBD1. Germline CDR1 is LGHDT and CDR2 is YNNKEL (reference sequence). The CDR3 runs to 15 residues. The ends lost 2 bases at V and 1 base at J; junction bases unmatched: 3. The CDR3 bases are TGTGCCAGCAGCCAAATCGGACAGGGGAACACTGAAGCTTTCTTT. It encodes CASSQIGQGNTEAFF.

This clone has more than one count but fewer than ten. V usage is TRBV3-1 (or the pseudogene TRBV3-2) and J usage is TRBJ2-3; D unresolved. V lost 0 bases and J lost 2, with 6 bases in between. CDR1 and CDR2 (germline): LGHDT, YNNKEL (reference sequence). The CDR3 loop spans 14 amino acids. The CDR3: CASSQDRHTDTQYF. In DNA, the CDR3 is TGTGCCAGCAGCCAAGATCGACACACAGATACGCAGTATTTT.

The genes are TRBV27 and TRBJ1-6, with 7 bases matching TRBD1. Germline CDR1 MNHEY, CDR2 SMNVEV (reference sequence). The CDR3 extends over 17 amino acids. The V gene end was trimmed by 0 bases and the J gene end by 8 bases; junction bases not matched to a gene: 10. The CDR3 coding sequence is TGTGCCAGCAGTTTATCGCGGAGCCGGGACAGCTATTCACCCCTCCACTTT. Translating it yields CASSLSRSRDSYSPLHF.

This clone was seen more than once but under ten times. Other DNA sequences in this sample translate to the same CDR3. J is TRBJ2-2 and V is TRBV7-2, with D hard to call. V dropped 3 bases and J dropped 1 base, with 6 bases sitting between them. The CDR3 totals 14 residues. Germline V lookup: CDR1 SGHTA, CDR2 FQGNSA. The DNA for the CDR3 is TGTGCCAGCAGCTTTTCCGGGAACACCGGGGAGCTGTTTTTT. Residues: CASSFSGNTGELFF.

The chain recombines TRBV28 with TRBJ1-6; 9 bases line up with TRBD1. Germline CDR1 MDHEN, CDR2 SYDVKM. V trimming: 5 bases; J trimming: 8 bases; junction bases outside the gene matches: 10. There are 16 residues in the CDR3. Here the CDR3 reads CASSRILGQGYSPLHF. Written as DNA, the CDR3 is TGTGCCAGCAGTCGAATCTTGGGACAGGGTTATTCACCCCTCCACTTT. Full variable domain (remainder filled in from reference TRBV28 and TRBJ1-6): DVKVTQSSRYLVKRTGEKVFLECVQDMDHENMFWYRQDPGLGLRLIYFSYDVKMKEKGDIPEGYSVSREKKERFSLILESASTNQTSMYLCASSRILGQGYSPLHFGNGTRLTVT.